The 14 T cell receptor beta chains below all came from one sample that was sequenced in a study of CD8+CD57+ T cells in acquired aplastic anemia. Template material for TCR beta VDJ and CDR3 profiling consisted of genomic DNA. TCRdb fed the reads into MiXCR, producing one record per CDR3 protein. The repertoire consists of about 40,000 distinct CDR3 sequences, with roughly two thirds occurring once and the leading ten covering less than 25%. The specimen sequenced was sorted CD4+, CD8+, or CD8+CD57+ T cells (not recorded which) from PBMCs. The receptors originated from a human donor in good health, serving as a control.

J is TRBJ2-7 and V is TRBV19; 10 positions agree with TRBD1. Germline V gene data show CDR1 as LNHDA and CDR2 as SQIVND (reference sequence). This CDR3 spans 14 amino acids. V gave up 5 bases and J gave up 5 bases; unmatched junction bases: 6. The chain's CDR3 is CASSETGGTDEQYF. CDR3 nucleotide sequence: TGTGCCAGTAGTGAGACAGGGGGCACAGACGAGCAGTACTTC.

This clonotype was counted a few times. This rearrangement joins TRBV19 to TRBJ1-6, with 8 bases identical to TRBD1. Germline V gene lookup returns CDR1 LNHDA and CDR2 SQIVND (reference sequence). The CDR3 covers 15 residues. V trimming: 5 bases; J trimming: 9 bases; junction bases outside the gene matches: 9. The CDR3 protein is CASSVTAGGLSPLHF. Written as DNA, the CDR3 is TGTGCCAGTAGTGTGACGGCAGGGGGCCTTTCACCCCTCCACTTT.

This sequence joins TRBV7-9 and TRBJ1-2; 8 nucleotides agree with TRBD1. The germline V gene has CDR1 SEHNR and CDR2 FQNEAQ (reference sequence). The CDR3 consists of 12 residues. Germline trimming cut 5 bases from V and 8 bases from J; bases unmatched to any gene: 4. This CDR3 is CASSTGGHGYTF. The DNA of the CDR3 is TGTGCCAGCAGCACAGGGGGTCACGGCTACACCTTC.

Points on this clonotype: This clone may be a read error of a much larger clone one base away. The CDR3 sequence: CASSQGQWKANSPLHF. In nucleotides, the CDR3 is TGTGCCAGCAGCCAGGGACAGTGGAAAGCTAATTCACCCCTCCACTTT. The chain joins TRBV3-1 to TRBJ1-6; 7 bases are shared with TRBD1. V gave up 3 bases and J gave up 6 bases; unmatched junction bases: 8. This CDR3 is 16 amino acids long. Germline-derived CDR1 and CDR2 are LGHDT and YNNKEL (reference sequence).

This sequence joins TRBV19 and TRBJ1-5; TRBD1 agrees at 10 bases. The CDR3 has 14 residues. V shed 6 bases and J 7 bases; nucleotides not matched to a gene: 6. Germline V gene data show CDR1 as LNHDA and CDR2 as SQIVND (reference sequence). DNA of the CDR3: TGTGCCAGTAGAGAGGACAGGGGGAAGCAGCCCCAGCATTTT. This gives the protein CASREDRGKQPQHF.

This chain uses TRBV7-3 with TRBJ2-7; no clear D gene. V lost 7 bases, J lost 2 bases, and 12 bases lay in between. This CDR3 has 13 residues. CDR1 is SGHTA and CDR2 is FQGTGA in the germline V gene. The CDR3 nucleotides are TGTGCCAGCACCAAATCCACGGCCTACGAGCAGTACTTC. It is translated as CASTKSTAYEQYF.

This chain connects TRBV15 to TRBJ1-5; 9 bases match TRBD1. The CDR3 loop spans 15 amino acids. Per the germline V gene, CDR1 is LNHNV and CDR2 is YYDKDF (reference sequence). V shed 1 base, J shed 5 bases, and the junction held 3 bases outside the gene matches. The CDR3 bases are TGTGCCACCAGCAGAGCGGGACAGGGAGATCAGCCCCAGCATTTT. Translation gives CATSRAGQGDQPQHF. Together with reference TRBV15 and TRBJ1-5, the CDR3 gives the full variable domain: DAMVIQNPRYQVTQFGKPVTLSCSQTLNHNVMYWYQQKSSQAPKLLFHYYDKDFNNEADTPDNFQSRRPNTSFCFLDIRSPGLGDTAMYLCATSRAGQGDQPQHFGDGTRLSIL.

The rearrangement uses TRBV2 and TRBJ2-7; 9 nucleotides line up with TRBD2. The ends lost 4 bases at V and 4 bases at J; junction bases unmatched: 8. Germline lookup yields CDR1 SNHLY and CDR2 FYNNEI. The CDR3 totals 15 residues. CDR3: CASSASHSGRYEQYF. Written as DNA, the CDR3 is TGTGCCAGCAGTGCTAGCCATAGCGGGAGATACGAGCAGTACTTC.

In this sample, this clonotype turned up many times. The chain has TRBV6-1 and TRBJ1-4, with D possibly matching TRBD1 (5 bases). Per the germline V gene, CDR1 is MNHNS and CDR2 is SASEGT. The CDR3 spans 15 residues. Trimming stripped 5 bases from V and 0 bases from J, with 10 bases between. The CDR3 nucleotides read TGTGCCAGCAGTCAACAGGTCTCAACTAATGAAAAACTGTTTTTT. This encodes CASSQQVSTNEKLFF.

The CDR3 DNA sequence: TGCAGTGCTAACCCGCTAGCGGGGGGGCGTGAGACCCAGTACTTC. Translating it yields CSANPLAGGRETQYF. The V gene is TRBV20-1, the J gene TRBJ2-5, with TRBD2 matching 12 bases. CDR1 and CDR2 from the germline V gene are DFQATT and SNEGSKA (reference sequence). The CDR3 runs 15 residues. Trimming took 4 bases from V and 5 from J; bases not matched to a gene: 8.

V usage is TRBV19 and J usage is TRBJ2-3; weak D call: TRBD2 (6 bases). This CDR3 is 14 amino acids long. Germline CDR1 is LNHDA and CDR2 is SQIVND (reference sequence). The V end was cut by 7 bases, the J end by 7 bases, with 18 bases between. CDR3 residues: CASTFSPGENTQYF. For the CDR3, the DNA is TGTGCCAGTACGTTCTCCCCGGGGGAGAATACGCAGTATTTT.

This chain links TRBV10-2 with TRBJ2-3; 9 nucleotides match TRBD2. Germline V gene data show CDR1 as WSHSY and CDR2 as SAAADI. The length of the CDR3 is 15 residues. With 0 bases clipped from V and 6 bases from J, the junction kept 4 bases outside the gene matches. CDR3 region: CASSESVLAGDTQYF. The CDR3 region has the DNA TGCGCCAGCAGTGAGTCCGTTCTAGCGGGGGATACGCAGTATTTT.

This chain uses TRBV11-2 with TRBJ2-7; 9 nucleotides agree with TRBD1. Germline-derived CDR1 and CDR2 are SGHAT and FQNNGV. CDR3 size: 16 residues. V was clipped by 5 bases and J by 4 bases; unmatched bases: 12. The CDR3 loop reads CASSLSPGTGLYEQYF. In DNA form, the CDR3 reads TGTGCCAGCAGCCTATCACCCGGGACAGGGTTGTACGAGCAGTACTTC. Looking up the rest from reference TRBV11-2 and TRBJ2-7 gives the full variable domain: EAGVAQSPRYKIIEKRQSVAFWCNPISGHATLYWYQQILGQGPKLLIQFQNNGVVDDSQLPKDRFSAERLKGVDSTLKIQPAKLEDSAVYLCASSLSPGTGLYEQYFGPGTRLTVT.

The CDR3 DNA sequence: TGTGCCAGCAGCTCCGGGACTAGAGCCTACGAGCAGTACTTC. It specifies CASSSGTRAYEQYF. The V and J genes are TRBV7-6 and TRBJ2-7; 8 bases map to TRBD2. The CDR3 extends over 14 amino acids. Per germline, CDR1 SGHVS and CDR2 FNYEAQ. The V and J ends lost 4 bases and 2 bases, in that order; junction bases with no gene match: 4.